This T cell receptor beta chain was obtained from a study of blood T cell repertoires in COVID-19. Authors' processing steps: Counts of nucleated cells, estimated from reference gene primer amplification, were obtained. The protocol was immunoSEQ multiplex PCR, while the TCRdb copy is restricted to in-frame clones and leaves out a portion. V and J calls and clone size are those listed in that table; D and trimming were worked out from the DNA. The data show tens of thousands of clones, more than 75% seen once. Germline-derived CDR1 and CDR2 are MNHNS and SASEGT. Trimming pared 0 bases from V and 2 bases from J, leaving 11 bases between. There are 15 residues in the CDR3.

The receptor's source is a man between 65 and 85 years old with acute or convalescent COVID-19. The chain links TRBV6-1 to TRBJ2-7; no reliable D call. The sample was peripheral blood. CDR3 region: CASSEAVTRTYEQYV. For the CDR3, the DNA is TGTGCCAGCAGTGAAGCGGTTACCAGGACCTACGAGCAGTACGTC.